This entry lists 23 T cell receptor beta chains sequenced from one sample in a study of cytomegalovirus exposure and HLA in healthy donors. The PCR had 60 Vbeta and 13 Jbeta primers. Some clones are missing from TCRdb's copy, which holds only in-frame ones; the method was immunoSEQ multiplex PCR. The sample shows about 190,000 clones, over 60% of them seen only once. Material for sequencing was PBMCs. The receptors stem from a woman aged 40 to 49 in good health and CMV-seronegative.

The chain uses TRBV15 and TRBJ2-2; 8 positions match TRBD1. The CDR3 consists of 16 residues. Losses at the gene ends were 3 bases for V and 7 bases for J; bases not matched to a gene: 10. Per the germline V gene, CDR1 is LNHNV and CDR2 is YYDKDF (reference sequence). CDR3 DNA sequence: TGTGCCACCAGCAGGGGACAGGTTCCGAAGGGCGGGGAGCTGTTTTTT. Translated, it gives CATSRGQVPKGGELFF.

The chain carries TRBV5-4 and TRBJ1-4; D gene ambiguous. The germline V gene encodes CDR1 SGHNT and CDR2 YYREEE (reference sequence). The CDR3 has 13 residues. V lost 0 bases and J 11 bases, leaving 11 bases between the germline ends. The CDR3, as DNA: TGTGCCAGCAGCTTGGCTGCATCCGGGAAACTGTTTTTT. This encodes CASSLAASGKLFF.

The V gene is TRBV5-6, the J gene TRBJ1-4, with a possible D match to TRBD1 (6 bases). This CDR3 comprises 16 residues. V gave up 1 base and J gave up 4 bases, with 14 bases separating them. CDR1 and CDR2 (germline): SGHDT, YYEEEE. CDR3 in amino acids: CASSLPQGTGNEKLFF. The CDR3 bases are TGTGCCAGCAGCTTGCCCCAGGGGACGGGTAATGAAAAACTGTTTTTT. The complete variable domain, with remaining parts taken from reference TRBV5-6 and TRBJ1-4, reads DAGVTQSPTHLIKTRGQQVTLRCSPKSGHDTVSWYQQALGQGPQFIFQYYEEEERQRGNFPDRFSGHQFPNYSSELNVNALLLGDSALYLCASSLPQGTGNEKLFFGSGTQLSVL.

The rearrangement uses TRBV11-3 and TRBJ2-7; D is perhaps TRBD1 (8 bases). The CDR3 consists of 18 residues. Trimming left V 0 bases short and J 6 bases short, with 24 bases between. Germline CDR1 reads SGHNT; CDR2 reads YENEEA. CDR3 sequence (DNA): TGTGCCAGCAGCTTAGATACGTGGGGAGGGACAGGAACGGTCGAGCAGTACTTC. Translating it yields CASSLDTWGGTGTVEQYF.

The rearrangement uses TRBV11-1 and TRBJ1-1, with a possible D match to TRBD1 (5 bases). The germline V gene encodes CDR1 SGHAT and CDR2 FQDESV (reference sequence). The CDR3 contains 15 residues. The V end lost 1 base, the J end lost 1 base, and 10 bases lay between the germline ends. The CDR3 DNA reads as TGTGCCAGCAGCTTAGGCGCAGGGCGGAACACTGAAGCTTTCTTT. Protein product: CASSLGAGRNTEAFF.

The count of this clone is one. DNA of the CDR3: TGTGCCAGCAGTTACGGCAGGGTGGATGGCTACACCTTC. This gives the protein CASSYGRVDGYTF. The chain has TRBV6-6 and TRBJ1-2, with a weak D call TRBD1 (5 bases). The V gene lost 2 bases and the J gene lost 6 bases, with 10 bases spanning the gap. The CDR3 contains 13 residues. CDR1 is MNHNY, CDR2 SVGAGI, per germline (reference sequence).

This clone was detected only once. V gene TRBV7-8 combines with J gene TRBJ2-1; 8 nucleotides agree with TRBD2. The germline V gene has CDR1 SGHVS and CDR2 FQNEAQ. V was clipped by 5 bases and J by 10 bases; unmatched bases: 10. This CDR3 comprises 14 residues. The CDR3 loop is CASSLGLESREQFF. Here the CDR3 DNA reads TGTGCCAGCAGCCTGGGACTAGAGTCTAGGGAGCAGTTCTTC.

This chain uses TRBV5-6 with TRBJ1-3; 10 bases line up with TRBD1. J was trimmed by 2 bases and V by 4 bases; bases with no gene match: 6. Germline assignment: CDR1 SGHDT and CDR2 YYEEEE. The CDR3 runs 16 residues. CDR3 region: CASSSSGTGAGNTIYF. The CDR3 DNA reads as TGTGCCAGCAGCAGCTCCGGGACAGGGGCTGGAAACACCATATATTTT.

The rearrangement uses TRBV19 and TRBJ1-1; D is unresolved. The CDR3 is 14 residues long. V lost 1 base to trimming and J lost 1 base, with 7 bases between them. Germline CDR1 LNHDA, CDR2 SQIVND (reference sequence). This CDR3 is CASSIVAQNTEAFF. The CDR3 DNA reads TGTGCCAGTAGTATAGTGGCCCAGAACACTGAAGCTTTCTTT.

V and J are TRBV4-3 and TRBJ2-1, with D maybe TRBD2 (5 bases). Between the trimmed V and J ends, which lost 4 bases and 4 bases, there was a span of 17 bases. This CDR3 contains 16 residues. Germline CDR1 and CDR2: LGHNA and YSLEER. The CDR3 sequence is CASSRGLLTHYNEQFF. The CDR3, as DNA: TGCGCCAGCAGCCGAGGGTTACTTACACATTACAATGAGCAGTTCTTC.

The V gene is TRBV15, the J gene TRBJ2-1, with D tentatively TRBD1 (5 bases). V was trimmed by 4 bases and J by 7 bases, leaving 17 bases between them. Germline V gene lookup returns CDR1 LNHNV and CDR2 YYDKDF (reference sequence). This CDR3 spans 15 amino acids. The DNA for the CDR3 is TGTGCCACCAGCAAGGGGCTCGGCTGGGAAAATGAGCAGTTCTTC. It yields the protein CATSKGLGWENEQFF.

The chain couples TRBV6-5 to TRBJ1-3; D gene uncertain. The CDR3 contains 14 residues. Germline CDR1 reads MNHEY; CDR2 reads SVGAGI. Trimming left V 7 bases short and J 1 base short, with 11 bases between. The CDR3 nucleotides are TGTGCCAGCAAAACCCGGGAGTCTGGAAACACCATATATTTT. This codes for CASKTRESGNTIYF.

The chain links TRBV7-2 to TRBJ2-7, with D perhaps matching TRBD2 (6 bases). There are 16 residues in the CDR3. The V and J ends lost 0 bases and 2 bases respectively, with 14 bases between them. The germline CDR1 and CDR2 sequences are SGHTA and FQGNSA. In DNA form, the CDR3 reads TGTGCCAGCAGCTTAGCGGGAGGCCCGAGTCCCTACGAGCAGTACTTC. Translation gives CASSLAGGPSPYEQYF.

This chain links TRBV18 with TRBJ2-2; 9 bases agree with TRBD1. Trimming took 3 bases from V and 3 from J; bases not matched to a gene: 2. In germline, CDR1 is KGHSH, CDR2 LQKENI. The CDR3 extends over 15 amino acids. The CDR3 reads CASSPGQGYTGELFF. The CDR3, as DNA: TGTGCCAGCTCACCGGGACAGGGTTACACCGGGGAGCTGTTTTTT.

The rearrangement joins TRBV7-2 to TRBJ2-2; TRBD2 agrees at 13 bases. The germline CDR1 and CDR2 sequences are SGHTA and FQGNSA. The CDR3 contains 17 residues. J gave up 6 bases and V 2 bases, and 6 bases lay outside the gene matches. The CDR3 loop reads CASSLRHGLAGAGELFF. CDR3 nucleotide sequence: TGTGCCAGCAGCTTACGCCACGGACTAGCGGGAGCCGGGGAGCTGTTTTTT.

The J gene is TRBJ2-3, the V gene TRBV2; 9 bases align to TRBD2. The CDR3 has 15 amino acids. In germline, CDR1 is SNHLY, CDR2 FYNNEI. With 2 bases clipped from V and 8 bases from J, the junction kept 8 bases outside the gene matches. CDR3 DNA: TGTGCCAGCAGTGAATTAGCGGGAGCCGGCGGTACGCAGTATTTT. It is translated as CASSELAGAGGTQYF.

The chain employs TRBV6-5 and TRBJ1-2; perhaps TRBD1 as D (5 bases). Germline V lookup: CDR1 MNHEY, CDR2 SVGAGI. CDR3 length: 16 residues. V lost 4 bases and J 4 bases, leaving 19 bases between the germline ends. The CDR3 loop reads CASSLLQGGEPYGYTF. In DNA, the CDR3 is TGTGCCAGCAGTTTACTTCAGGGTGGGGAACCCTATGGCTACACCTTC.

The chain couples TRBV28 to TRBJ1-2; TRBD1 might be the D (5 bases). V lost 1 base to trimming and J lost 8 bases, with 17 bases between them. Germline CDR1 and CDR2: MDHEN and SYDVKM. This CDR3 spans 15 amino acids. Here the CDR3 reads CASSLSGTPFGGYTF. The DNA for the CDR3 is TGTGCCAGCAGTTTATCCGGGACTCCGTTCGGAGGCTACACCTTC.

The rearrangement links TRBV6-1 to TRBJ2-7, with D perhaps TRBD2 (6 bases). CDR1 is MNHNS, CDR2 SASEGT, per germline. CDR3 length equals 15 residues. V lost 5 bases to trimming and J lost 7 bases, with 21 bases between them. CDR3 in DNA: TGTGCCAGCAGTACGGGATCCTTAGGAGGGTGGGAGCAGTACGTC. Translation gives CASSTGSLGGWEQYV.

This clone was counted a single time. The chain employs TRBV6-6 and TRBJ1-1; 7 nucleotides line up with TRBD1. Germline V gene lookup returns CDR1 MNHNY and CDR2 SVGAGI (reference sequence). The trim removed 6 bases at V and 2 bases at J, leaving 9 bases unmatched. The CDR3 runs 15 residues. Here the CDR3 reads CASRVTTGDNTEAFF. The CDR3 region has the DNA TGTGCCAGCAGGGTCACCACAGGGGACAACACTGAAGCTTTCTTT.

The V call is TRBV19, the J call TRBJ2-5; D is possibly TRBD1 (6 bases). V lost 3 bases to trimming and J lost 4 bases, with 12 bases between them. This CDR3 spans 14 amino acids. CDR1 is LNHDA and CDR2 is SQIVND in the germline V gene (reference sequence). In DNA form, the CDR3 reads TGTGCCAGTAGTATGCAGGGGTTGGGAGAGACCCAGTACTTC. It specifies CASSMQGLGETQYF. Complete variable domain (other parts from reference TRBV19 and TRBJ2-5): DGGITQSPKYLFRKEGQNVTLSCEQNLNHDAMYWYRQDPGQGLRLIYYSQIVNDFQKGDIAEGYSVSREKKESFPLTVTSAQKNPTAFYLCASSMQGLGETQYFGPGTRLLVL.

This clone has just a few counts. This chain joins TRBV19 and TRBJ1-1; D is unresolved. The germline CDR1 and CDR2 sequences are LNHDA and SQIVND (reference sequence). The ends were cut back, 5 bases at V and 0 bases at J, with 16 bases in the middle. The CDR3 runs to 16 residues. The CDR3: CASSLTILTLNTEAFF. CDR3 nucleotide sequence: TGTGCCAGTAGTTTGACTATACTAACTCTGAACACTGAAGCTTTCTTT. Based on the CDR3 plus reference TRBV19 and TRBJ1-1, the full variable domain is DGGITQSPKYLFRKEGQNVTLSCEQNLNHDAMYWYRQDPGQGLRLIYYSQIVNDFQKGDIAEGYSVSREKKESFPLTVTSAQKNPTAFYLCASSLTILTLNTEAFFGQGTRLTVV.

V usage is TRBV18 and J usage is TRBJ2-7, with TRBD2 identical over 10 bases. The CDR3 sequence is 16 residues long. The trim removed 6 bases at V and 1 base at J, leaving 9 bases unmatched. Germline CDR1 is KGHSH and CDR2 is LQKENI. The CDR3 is CASSPTLTSGSYEQYF. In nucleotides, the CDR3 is TGTGCCAGCTCTCCCACGCTGACTAGCGGGTCCTACGAGCAGTACTTC.